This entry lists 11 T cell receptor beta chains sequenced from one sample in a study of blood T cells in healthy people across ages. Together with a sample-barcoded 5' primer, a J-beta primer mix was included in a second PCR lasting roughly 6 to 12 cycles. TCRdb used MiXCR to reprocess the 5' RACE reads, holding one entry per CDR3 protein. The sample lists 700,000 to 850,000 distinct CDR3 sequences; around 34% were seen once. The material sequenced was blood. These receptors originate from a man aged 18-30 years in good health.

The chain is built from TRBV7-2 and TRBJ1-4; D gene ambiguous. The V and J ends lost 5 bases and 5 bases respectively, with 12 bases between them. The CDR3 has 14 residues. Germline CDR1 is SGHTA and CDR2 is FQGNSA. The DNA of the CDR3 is TGTGCCAGCAGCGCAGGACCGGAAAATGAAAAACTGTTTTTT. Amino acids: CASSAGPENEKLFF. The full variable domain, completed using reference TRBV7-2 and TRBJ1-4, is GAGVSQSPSNKVTEKGKDVELRCDPISGHTALYWYRQSLGQGLEFLIYFQGNSAPDKSGLPSDRFSAERTGGSVSTLTIQRTQQEDSAVYLCASSAGPENEKLFFGSGTQLSVL.

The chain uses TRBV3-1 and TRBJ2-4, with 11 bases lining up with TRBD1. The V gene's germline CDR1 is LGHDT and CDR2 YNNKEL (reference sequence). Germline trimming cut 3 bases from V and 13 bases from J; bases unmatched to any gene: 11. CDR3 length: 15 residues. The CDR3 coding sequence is TGTGCCAGCAGCCACAGAGGGACAGGGGGTGATGAGCAGTACTTC. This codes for CASSHRGTGGDEQYF.

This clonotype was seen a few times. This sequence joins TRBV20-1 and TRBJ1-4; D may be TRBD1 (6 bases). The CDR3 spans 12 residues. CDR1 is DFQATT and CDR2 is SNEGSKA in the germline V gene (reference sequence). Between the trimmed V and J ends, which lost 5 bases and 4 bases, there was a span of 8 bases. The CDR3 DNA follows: TGCAGTGCTCCCAGGGGTAATGAAAAACTGTTTTTT. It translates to CSAPRGNEKLFF.

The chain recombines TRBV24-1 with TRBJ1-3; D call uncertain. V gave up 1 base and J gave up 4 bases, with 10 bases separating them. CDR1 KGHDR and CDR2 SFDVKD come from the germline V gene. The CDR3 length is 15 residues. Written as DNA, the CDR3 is TGTGCCACCAGTGATTTAGGGAGATGGGGAAACACCATATATTTT. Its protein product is CATSDLGRWGNTIYF.

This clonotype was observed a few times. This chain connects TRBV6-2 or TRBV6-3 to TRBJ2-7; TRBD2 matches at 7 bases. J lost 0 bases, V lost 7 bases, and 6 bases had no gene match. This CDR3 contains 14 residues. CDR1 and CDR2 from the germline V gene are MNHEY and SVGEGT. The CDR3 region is CASTHGGSSYEQYF. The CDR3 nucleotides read TGTGCCAGCACCCACGGCGGGAGCTCCTACGAGCAGTACTTC.

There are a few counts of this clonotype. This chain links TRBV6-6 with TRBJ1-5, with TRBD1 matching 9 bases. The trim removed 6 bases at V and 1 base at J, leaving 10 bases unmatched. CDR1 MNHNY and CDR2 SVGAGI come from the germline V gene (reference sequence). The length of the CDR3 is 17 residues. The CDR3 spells CASSKGTGRGSNQPQHF. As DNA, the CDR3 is TGTGCCAGCAGCAAAGGGACAGGGAGGGGAAGCAATCAGCCCCAGCATTTT.

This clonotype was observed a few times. The CDR3 DNA reads as TGTGCCTGGAGTGTACTGGGACAGGCCGCGAACTATGGCTACACCTTC. Its protein is CAWSVLGQAANYGYTF. V and J are TRBV30 and TRBJ1-2; TRBD1 matches 8 bases. This CDR3 has 16 amino acids. Germline CDR1 and CDR2: GTSNPN and SVGIG (reference sequence). The V segment lost 0 bases and the J segment 2 bases; nucleotides outside the gene matches: 8.

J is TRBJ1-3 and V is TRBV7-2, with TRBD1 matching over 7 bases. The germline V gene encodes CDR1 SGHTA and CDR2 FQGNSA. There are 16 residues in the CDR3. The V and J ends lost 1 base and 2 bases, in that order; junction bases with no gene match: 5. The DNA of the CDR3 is TGTGCCAGCAGCTTAGTAGGGGGCAAGACTGGAAACACCATATATTTT. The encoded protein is CASSLVGGKTGNTIYF.

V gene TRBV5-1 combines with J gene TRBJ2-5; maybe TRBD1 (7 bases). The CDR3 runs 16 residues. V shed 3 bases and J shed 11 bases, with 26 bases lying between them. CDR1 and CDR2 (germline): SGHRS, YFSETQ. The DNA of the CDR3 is TGCGCCAGCAGCTCGCGCGCGGGACAGCCTAACAATGAGCAGTACTTC. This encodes CASSSRAGQPNNEQYF.

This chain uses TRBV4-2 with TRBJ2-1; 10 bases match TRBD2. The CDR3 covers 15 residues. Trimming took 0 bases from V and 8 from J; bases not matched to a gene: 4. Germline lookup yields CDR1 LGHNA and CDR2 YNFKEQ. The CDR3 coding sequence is TGTGCCAGCAGCCAAGATAGGACTAGCGGTGATGAGCAGTTCTTC. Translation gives CASSQDRTSGDEQFF.

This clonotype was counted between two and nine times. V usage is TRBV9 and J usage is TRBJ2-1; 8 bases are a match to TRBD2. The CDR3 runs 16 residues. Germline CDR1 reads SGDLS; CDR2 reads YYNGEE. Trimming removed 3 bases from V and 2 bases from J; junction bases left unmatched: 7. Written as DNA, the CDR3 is TGTGCCAGCAGCGACCGAGCGGGAGAGGCCTACAATGAGCAGTTCTTC. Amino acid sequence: CASSDRAGEAYNEQFF.